This T cell receptor (beta chain) comes out of a study of blood T cell repertoires in COVID-19. About the research overall: Italy, Spain and the United States were the sources of the convalescent and acute COVID-19 samples.

Germline V CDR1 and CDR2: MNHNY, SVGAGI (reference sequence). CDR3 length: 15 residues. Trimming took 6 bases from V and 2 from J; bases not matched to a gene: 5. Only in-frame clones appear in the TCRdb table, and some are missing; sequencing was by immunoSEQ multiplex PCR. The sample yields 200,000 to 250,000 clones, 83% seen once. This chain uses TRBV6-6 with TRBJ2-5; 11 nucleotides align to TRBD2. Sequences were obtained from peripheral blood. The clonotype originates from a woman aged 25-40 years with COVID-19, enrolled during active disease. In DNA form, the CDR3 reads TGTGCCAGCAGGGCTAGCGGGGGGAGGCAAGAGACCCAGTACTTC. Its protein is CASRASGGRQETQYF.